This passage covers 2 T cell receptor beta chains from one sample sequenced in a study of patients and donors after allogeneic stem cell transplantation. One entry per CDR3 protein results from TCRdb running MiXCR on the RT-PCR reads. The sample holds 30,000 to 40,000 distinct CDR3 sequences, about 37% seen once. The sequencing input was blood, either unsorted or a sorted T cell fraction (not recorded which). All receptors come from a human donor who was either an allogeneic HSCT recipient or a stem cell or donor lymphocyte infusion donor (not recorded which). It is not recorded whose cells these are; they may come from a transplant donor.

The rearrangement joins TRBV4-3 to TRBJ2-5; unclear D gene. V lost 4 bases to trimming and J lost 4 bases, with 10 bases between them. CDR3 length: 13 residues. CDR1 and CDR2 from the germline V gene are LGHNA and YSLEER. The CDR3 DNA is TGCGCCAGCAGCCGAACAGTCCTAGAGACCCAGTACTTC. Its translation is CASSRTVLETQYF.

This rearrangement joins TRBV6-5 to TRBJ1-2, with a possible D match to TRBD1 (6 bases). V dropped 7 bases and J dropped 5 bases, with 14 bases sitting between them. CDR1 and CDR2 from the germline V gene are MNHEY and SVGAGI. This CDR3 has 13 amino acids. In DNA form, the CDR3 reads TGTGCCAGCATCAAGAAGGGGGAATATGGCTACACCTTC. It is translated as CASIKKGEYGYTF.